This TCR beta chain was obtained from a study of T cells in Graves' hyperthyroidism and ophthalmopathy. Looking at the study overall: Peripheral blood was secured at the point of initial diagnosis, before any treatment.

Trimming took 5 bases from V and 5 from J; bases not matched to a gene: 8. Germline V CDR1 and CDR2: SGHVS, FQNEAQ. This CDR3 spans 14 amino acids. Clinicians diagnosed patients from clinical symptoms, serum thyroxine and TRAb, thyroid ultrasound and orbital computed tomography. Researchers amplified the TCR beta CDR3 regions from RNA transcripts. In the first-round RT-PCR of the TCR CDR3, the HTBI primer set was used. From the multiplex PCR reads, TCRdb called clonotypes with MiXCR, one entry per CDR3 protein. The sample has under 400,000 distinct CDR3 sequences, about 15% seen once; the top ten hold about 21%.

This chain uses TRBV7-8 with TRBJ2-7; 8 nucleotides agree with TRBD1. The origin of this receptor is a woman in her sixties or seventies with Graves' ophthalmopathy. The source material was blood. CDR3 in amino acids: CASSERTGWDEQYF. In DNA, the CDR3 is TGTGCCAGCAGCGAGCGGACAGGGTGGGACGAGCAGTACTTC.